The entry that follows covers one TCR beta chain sequence. This clonotype was observed a handful of times. It lacks a known antigen. Base qualities are missing; no much larger clone stands one base away. The intended sense of this specimen's treatment or condition label: live attenuated yellow fever vaccine strain. PBMCs were isolated from peripheral blood using a standard Ficoll-Paque protocol. Dynabeads CD4 and CD8 positive selection kits were used to isolate the CD4 and CD8 T-cell fractions. TriZol was used to extract RNA from bulk PBMCs, CD4 and CD8 fractions, and dextramer-positive and dextramer-negative fractions. Sequencing took place on an Illumina NovaSeq 6000. Synthesis of TCR cDNA relied on 5'RACE template switching, a step that introduced a universal primer site along with unique molecular identifiers. cDNA synthesis was primed from both the TCR alpha and TCR beta constant segments. Library amplification used two PCR steps, and the second PCR step added sample barcodes and sequencing adapters. Sequencing of the libraries was done on either Illumina HiSeq 2500 (2x100 bp) or NovaSeq (2x150 bp). In the source study's methods: MIGEC handled demultiplexing of reads and collapsing into UMI consensus sequences, while MiXCR performed V(D)J alignment. Vaccine-responding clonotypes were defined with edgeR using replicate PBMC samples, requiring FDR below 0.01 and a log2 fold change above 5 up to day 15. Bulk clonotypes were assigned CD4 or CD8 identity according to which sequenced CD4 or CD8 repertoire held them at higher abundance. Starting from the raw public reads, TCRdb applied fastp trimming at Q25, assembled clones with MiXCR and retained in-frame beta chains. Each CDR3 protein appears once, grouped with its most common genes and DNA. For this entry, the V and J calls and clone size follow TCRdb and not the study's own pipeline. A total of about 99,000 distinct CDR3 sequences appear in this sample, 4.5% to 6% of them only once. Jointly, the top ten make up 35% to 45% of the sample.

V lost 1 base and J lost 7 bases; the stretch between them is 8 bases long. From the cysteine up to the phenylalanine, the CDR3 has a length of 12 residues. Only the CDR3 DNA stays, 36 bases, in frame from base 1. CDR1 and CDR2 (ENHRY, SYGVKD) derive from the germline V gene. The data belong to a study of T cells after yellow fever vaccination (dated by TCRdb to 2018 to 2020). A note on the overall study: Libraries from fractions with low cell numbers were prepared with the SMART-Seq v4 Ultra Low Input RNA kit. Blood was collected at multiple timepoints before and after primary and secondary immunization, and bulk PBMC replicates and cell subsets were isolated. To track T-cell clones before and after primary and booster YFV17D yellow fever vaccination, bulk TCR alpha and beta repertoires were sequenced longitudinally. Two healthy male donors made up the cohort, one aged 18 to 30 years and the other aged 30 to 40 years.

What the work shows at the level of the full study, not this receptor alone: Computational filtering was required because FACS-sorted repertoires could contain abundant contaminating clonotypes from the bulk population. A small share of clonotypes was detected in both CD4 and CD8 compartments, with the overlap likely arising from convergent recombination. Because the study included only a couple of donors, the extent to which the findings can be generalized is limited. After the booster, most of the clones that had expanded following primary vaccination were detected again (approximately 96% of CD4 and 88% of CD8), which suggests that memory was broadly maintained. Compared with the primary T-cell response, the secondary T-cell response was weaker but faster, peaking on day 5 rather than day 15.

The clonotype originates from a man younger than 35 who received the YFV17D yellow fever vaccine. The rearrangement joined TRBV10-3 to TRBJ2-7, and possibly TRBD2, on 6 matching bases. Source: CD8+ T cells sorted from PBMCs, taken 10 days after the yellow fever booster vaccination. CDR3 loop: CAISELAEEQYF. The sequenced DNA: TGTGCCATCAGTGAGTTAGCGGAGGAGCAGTACTTC.